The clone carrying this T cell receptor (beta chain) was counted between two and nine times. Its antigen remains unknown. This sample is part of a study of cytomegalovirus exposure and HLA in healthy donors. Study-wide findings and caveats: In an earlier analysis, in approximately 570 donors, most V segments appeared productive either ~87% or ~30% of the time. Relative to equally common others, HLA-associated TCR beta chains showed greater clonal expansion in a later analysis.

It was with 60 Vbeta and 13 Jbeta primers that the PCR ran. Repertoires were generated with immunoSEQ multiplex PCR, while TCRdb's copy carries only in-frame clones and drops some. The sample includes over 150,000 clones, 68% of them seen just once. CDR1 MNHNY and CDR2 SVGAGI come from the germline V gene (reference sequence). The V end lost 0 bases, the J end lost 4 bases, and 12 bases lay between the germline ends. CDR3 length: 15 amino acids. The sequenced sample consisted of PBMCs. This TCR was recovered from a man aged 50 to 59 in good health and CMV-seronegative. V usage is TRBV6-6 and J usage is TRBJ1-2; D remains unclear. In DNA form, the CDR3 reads TGTGCCAGCAGTTACTCCAGCGGGGTATTCTATGGCTACACCTTC. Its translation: CASSYSSGVFYGYTF.